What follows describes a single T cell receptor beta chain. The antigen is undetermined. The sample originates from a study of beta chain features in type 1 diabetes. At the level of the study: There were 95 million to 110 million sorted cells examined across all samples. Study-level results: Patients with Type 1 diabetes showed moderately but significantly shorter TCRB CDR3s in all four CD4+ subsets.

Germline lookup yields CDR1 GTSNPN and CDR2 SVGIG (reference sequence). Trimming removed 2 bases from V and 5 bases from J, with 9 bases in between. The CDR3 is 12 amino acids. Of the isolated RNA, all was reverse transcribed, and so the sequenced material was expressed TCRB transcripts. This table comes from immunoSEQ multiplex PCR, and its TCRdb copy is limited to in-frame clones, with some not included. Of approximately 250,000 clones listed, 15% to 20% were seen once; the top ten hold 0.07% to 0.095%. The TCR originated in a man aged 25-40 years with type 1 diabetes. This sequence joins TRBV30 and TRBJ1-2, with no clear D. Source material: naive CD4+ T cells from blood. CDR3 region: CAWSSTGYGYTF. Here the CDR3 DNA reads TGTGCCTGGAGTTCGACGGGTTATGGCTACACCTTC.